Below are 27 T cell receptor beta chains sequenced from a single sample in a study of T cell changes during pregnancy in multiple sclerosis. The assay was immunoSEQ multiplex PCR, and TCRdb's table has in-frame clones only and misses some. The sample holds 90,000 to 100,000 clones; 90% to 95% are singletons and the top ten take roughly 4%. The sample was peripheral blood, taken in the first trimester of pregnancy. These TCRs come from a female donor with multiple sclerosis, enrolled in a pregnancy study.

The table lists this clone with a count of one. The genes are TRBV25-1 and TRBJ1-4; 8 positions agree with TRBD1. This CDR3 spans 15 amino acids. Trimming took 3 bases from V and 6 from J; bases not matched to a gene: 6. The germline V gene encodes CDR1 MGHDK and CDR2 SYGVNS. CDR3 residues: CASSESTGGYEKLFF. The CDR3 nucleotides are TGTGCCAGCAGTGAGTCAACAGGGGGGTATGAAAAACTGTTTTTT.

This chain uses TRBV5-4 with TRBJ1-1, with a weak D call TRBD1 (5 bases). V shed 2 bases and J shed 1 base, with 12 bases lying between them. This CDR3 is built from 15 residues. The germline CDR1 and CDR2 sequences are SGHNT and YYREEE (reference sequence). CDR3 sequence (DNA): TGTGCCAGCAGCTTATGGACAACCAGGAACACTGAAGCTTTCTTT. This translates into CASSLWTTRNTEAFF.

The V and J genes are TRBV12-5 and TRBJ1-2, with D tentatively TRBD1 (5 bases). Germline V gene lookup returns CDR1 LGHNT and CDR2 FRNRAP. The CDR3 is 13 amino acids. Deletions cut 1 base from V and 2 bases from J, with 5 bases between. CDR3 residues: CASGLDRNYGYTF. Written as DNA, the CDR3 is TGTGCTAGTGGTTTGGACAGGAACTATGGCTACACCTTC.

V and J are TRBV11-2 and TRBJ2-7, with unresolved D. The CDR3 runs 12 residues. Germline loops: CDR1 SGHAT, CDR2 FQNNGV. With 5 bases removed from V and 6 bases from J, the gap between germline ends came to 11 bases. CDR3 protein: CASSPLRLEQYF. For the CDR3, the DNA is TGTGCCAGCAGCCCGCTCAGGCTCGAGCAGTACTTC.

The CDR3 spells CAWSRGLGYTF. The CDR3 DNA follows: TGTGCCTGGAGCAGGGGATTGGGCTACACCTTC. V gene TRBV30 combines with J gene TRBJ1-2; D is perhaps TRBD1 (6 bases). The CDR3 contains 11 residues. Germline CDR1 and CDR2: GTSNPN and SVGIG (reference sequence). With 3 bases removed from V and 8 bases from J, the gap between germline ends came to 10 bases.

The chain uses TRBV5-1 and TRBJ1-4; 10 nucleotides agree with TRBD1. The CDR3 runs to 15 residues. CDR1 and CDR2 (germline): SGHRS, YFSETQ. V shed 4 bases, J shed 5 bases, and the junction held 5 bases outside the gene matches. Here the CDR3 reads CASSAPGQGNEKLFF. In DNA, the CDR3 is TGCGCCAGCAGCGCCCCGGGACAGGGGAATGAAAAACTGTTTTTT.

This chain links TRBV7-9 with TRBJ2-3, with 8 bases matching TRBD2. J gave up 2 bases and V 4 bases, and 5 bases lay outside the gene matches. The germline CDR1 and CDR2 sequences are SEHNR and FQNEAQ (reference sequence). The CDR3 spans 15 residues. The CDR3, as DNA: TGTGCCAGCAGCTCCGCGGGGGGCCTCACAGATACGCAGTATTTT. It yields the protein CASSSAGGLTDTQYF.

The V call is TRBV6-5, the J call TRBJ2-5; TRBD2 matches 7 bases. Looked up from germline, CDR1 is MNHEY and CDR2 is SVGAGI. The V and J ends lost 0 bases and 5 bases, in that order; junction bases with no gene match: 9. CDR3 length equals 16 residues. Written as DNA, the CDR3 is TGTGCCAGCAGTTACTCGAAAAGCGGGGCGGGGGAGACCCAGTACTTC. This gives the protein CASSYSKSGAGETQYF.

CDR3 protein: CSARGGEKLFF. The CDR3 DNA is TGCAGTGCTAGGGGGGGGGAAAAACTGTTTTTT. The genes are TRBV20-1 and TRBJ1-4; D is perhaps TRBD1 (5 bases). Germline lookup yields CDR1 DFQATT and CDR2 SNEGSKA (reference sequence). The V end was cut by 3 bases, the J end by 8 bases, with 7 bases between. The CDR3 length is 11 residues.

The chain couples TRBV2 to TRBJ2-2; a possible D gene is TRBD2 (6 bases). The CDR3 has 14 amino acids. V lost 5 bases and J 0 bases, leaving 7 bases between the germline ends. Germline-derived CDR1 and CDR2 are SNHLY and FYNNEI. The CDR3 coding sequence is TGTGCCAGCAGTTGGGGGGCGAACACCGGGGAGCTGTTTTTT. Its protein product is CASSWGANTGELFF.

The chain uses TRBV2 and TRBJ1-5, with D possibly matching TRBD1 (6 bases). The CDR3 runs to 14 residues. V lost 6 bases, J lost 5 bases, and 14 bases lay in between. CDR1 is SNHLY and CDR2 is FYNNEI in the germline V gene. Here the CDR3 DNA reads TGTGCCAGCAGAGCAGGGGCGTGGGATCAGCCCCAGCATTTT. This translates into CASRAGAWDQPQHF.

The genes are TRBV6-5 and TRBJ1-1; TRBD1 matches at 7 bases. The CDR3 sequence is 14 residues long. Germline trimming cut 2 bases from V and 6 bases from J; bases unmatched to any gene: 6. The germline CDR1 and CDR2 sequences are MNHEY and SVGAGI. The DNA of the CDR3 is TGTGCCAGCAGTTACGGTACAGGGGTGGCTGAAGCTTTCTTT. Protein product: CASSYGTGVAEAFF.

The chain links TRBV7-9 to TRBJ2-2; 14 bases are shared with TRBD2. Germline CDR1 is SEHNR and CDR2 is FQNEAQ (reference sequence). The CDR3 contains 16 residues. The J segment lost 6 bases and the V segment lost 5 bases, leaving 5 bases of the junction unmatched. CDR3 in amino acids: CASSRRGLAGAGELFF. The CDR3 DNA reads as TGTGCCAGCAGCCGCCGGGGACTAGCGGGGGCCGGGGAGCTGTTTTTT.

The chain carries TRBV19 and TRBJ1-1; D may be TRBD1 (6 bases). Trimming pared 6 bases from V and 0 bases from J, leaving 8 bases between. There are 13 residues in the CDR3. Germline-derived CDR1 and CDR2 are LNHDA and SQIVND (reference sequence). CDR3 sequence: CASRTGMNTEAFF. CDR3 nucleotides: TGTGCCAGTAGGACAGGTATGAACACTGAAGCTTTCTTT. The whole variable domain, remainder taken from reference TRBV19 and TRBJ1-1, is DGGITQSPKYLFRKEGQNVTLSCEQNLNHDAMYWYRQDPGQGLRLIYYSQIVNDFQKGDIAEGYSVSREKKESFPLTVTSAQKNPTAFYLCASRTGMNTEAFFGQGTRLTVV.

This chain connects TRBV18 to TRBJ2-7; 8 nucleotides match TRBD2. CDR3 length: 13 residues. Germline CDR1 and CDR2: KGHSH and LQKENI. After removal of 4 bases from V and 5 bases from J, the junction contained 4 bases not matched to a gene. The CDR3 region is CASSRAAGDEQYF. CDR3 bases: TGTGCCAGCTCACGGGCAGCGGGGGACGAGCAGTACTTC.

The V and J genes are TRBV15 and TRBJ1-4, with a possible D match to TRBD1 (6 bases). The CDR3 sequence is 15 residues long. With 5 bases removed from V and 8 bases from J, the gap between germline ends came to 18 bases. CDR1 and CDR2 from the germline V gene are LNHNV and YYDKDF (reference sequence). The CDR3 coding sequence is TGTGCCACCAGCTTAACACAGGGTCGAGAGGAAAAACTGTTTTTT. It specifies CATSLTQGREEKLFF.

J is TRBJ2-3 and V is TRBV7-3; the D gene is possibly TRBD2 (7 bases). V was trimmed by 3 bases and J by 2 bases, leaving 12 bases between them. Germline CDR1 reads SGHTA; CDR2 reads FQGTGA. The CDR3 length is 15 residues. The CDR3 nucleotides read TGTGCCAGCAGCTTTAGGGGGGGCCTCACAGATACGCAGTATTTT. Protein product: CASSFRGGLTDTQYF.

This clone was recorded once. This chain connects TRBV15 to TRBJ2-6, with D maybe TRBD1 (6 bases). Germline V gene data show CDR1 as LNHNV and CDR2 as YYDKDF (reference sequence). The V end lost 0 bases, the J end lost 1 base, and 7 bases lay between the germline ends. This CDR3 comprises 16 residues. This CDR3 is CATSRETGSGANVLTF. In DNA, the CDR3 is TGTGCCACCAGCAGAGAAACAGGGTCTGGGGCCAACGTCCTGACTTTC. Variable domain in full (rest from reference TRBV15 and TRBJ2-6): DAMVIQNPRYQVTQFGKPVTLSCSQTLNHNVMYWYQQKSSQAPKLLFHYYDKDFNNEADTPDNFQSRRPNTSFCFLDIRSPGLGDTAMYLCATSRETGSGANVLTFGAGSRLTVL.

The chain joins TRBV10-3 to TRBJ2-1, with TRBD2 identical over 8 bases. V lost 3 bases, J lost 6 bases, and 7 bases stayed unmatched. Germline assignment: CDR1 ENHRY and CDR2 SYGVKD. This CDR3 comprises 15 residues. The CDR3 spells CAISDLAGGGNEQFF. CDR3 nucleotides: TGTGCCATCAGTGATTTGGCCGGGGGGGGCAATGAGCAGTTCTTC.

The rearrangement links TRBV19 to TRBJ1-2; no reliable D call. Trimming pared 3 bases from V and 2 bases from J, leaving 10 bases between. CDR1 and CDR2 (germline): LNHDA, SQIVND (reference sequence). The CDR3 loop spans 14 amino acids. CDR3 coding DNA: TGTGCCAGTAGTATCGGGAGCAACAACTATGGCTACACCTTC. As protein: CASSIGSNNYGYTF.

The J gene is TRBJ2-7, the V gene TRBV5-1; D gene unclear. The CDR3 covers 12 residues. Trimming pared 3 bases from V and 1 base from J, leaving 5 bases between. Germline V lookup: CDR1 SGHRS, CDR2 YFSETQ. For the CDR3, the DNA is TGCGCCAGCAGCTCTCGTTCCTACGAGCAGTACTTC. It is translated as CASSSRSYEQYF.

The rearrangement links TRBV5-1 to TRBJ2-2; a weak D match, TRBD2 (7 bases). Looked up from germline, CDR1 is SGHRS and CDR2 is YFSETQ. V was pared by 3 bases and J by 5 bases, with 20 bases between. The CDR3 runs 17 residues. CDR3 nucleotides: TGCGCCAGCAGCTCTACCCGGACGGGGGGCGGGACCGGGGAGCTGTTTTTT. Encoded protein: CASSSTRTGGGTGELFF.

This clone was detected once. This sequence joins TRBV4-2 and TRBJ1-1; D is ambiguous. Trimming pared 0 bases from V and 4 bases from J, leaving 12 bases between. The CDR3 is 15 residues long. Germline V CDR1 and CDR2: LGHNA, YNFKEQ. The CDR3 protein is CASSQDLTEGTEAFF. In DNA, the CDR3 is TGTGCCAGCAGCCAAGATCTCACGGAGGGCACTGAAGCTTTCTTT.

The V call is TRBV15, the J call TRBJ1-5; D may be TRBD1 (5 bases). CDR3 length: 15 residues. V dropped 0 bases and J dropped 6 bases, with 12 bases sitting between them. Germline V gives CDR1 LNHNV, CDR2 YYDKDF (reference sequence). In DNA form, the CDR3 reads TGTGCCACCAGCAGAGAGGGGGGGAGATCTCAGCCCCAGCATTTT. Translation: CATSREGGRSQPQHF.

The chain recombines TRBV13 with TRBJ2-1, with 8 bases fitting TRBD2. The germline V gene has CDR1 PRHDT and CDR2 FYEKMQ (reference sequence). J gave up 2 bases and V 7 bases, and 4 bases lay outside the gene matches. The CDR3 contains 14 residues. The CDR3 spells CASTGGSTYNEQFF. Written as DNA, the CDR3 is TGTGCCAGCACGGGGGGGAGTACCTACAATGAGCAGTTCTTC.

This chain links TRBV6-5 with TRBJ2-7; TRBD1 matches at 9 bases. Germline V gene data show CDR1 as MNHEY and CDR2 as SVGAGI. The CDR3 has 16 residues. V dropped 4 bases and J dropped 3; count of bases not matched to a gene: 10. The CDR3 is CASSSAGTGPGYEQYF. DNA of the CDR3: TGTGCCAGCAGTTCTGCCGGGACAGGGCCGGGCTACGAGCAGTACTTC.

The CDR3 loop reads CASSPRQGLTDTQYF. The CDR3 nucleotides are TGTGCCAGCAGTCCCCGACAGGGGTTGACAGATACGCAGTATTTT. The chain couples TRBV6-5 to TRBJ2-3; the match to TRBD1 covers 8 bases. Germline V lookup: CDR1 MNHEY, CDR2 SVGAGI. The CDR3 spans 15 residues. Trimming cost V 5 bases and J 3 bases; bases outside gene matches: 7.